This TCR beta chain was observed in a study of naive and memory T cell subsets (dated by TCRdb to 2015 to 2018). With respect to the entire study: The figure summarizing the skin biopsy and whole blood samples listed approximately 10 blood donors, 7 tuberculin skin test biopsies and 3 saline control biopsies. PCR2 was typically run as a SYBR Green qPCR and stopped at a set threshold, although low-input samples could use end-point PCR of around 6 cycles instead. Findings and caveats that apply to the study as a whole: The RNA-based method was acknowledged as potentially sensitive to TCR transcript changes with T cell activation and differentiation.

The junction shows trimming of 4 bases on V and 10 bases on J, and the gene matches do not reach 5 bases of it. The CDR3 runs 14 residues from the cysteine to the phenylalanine. Of all the DNA, just the CDR3 is kept, 42 bases in frame from base 1. CDR1 is given as SEHNR and CDR2 as FQNEAQ, both from the germline V gene (reference sequence). For whole blood analysis, about 2.5 ml of peripheral blood was drawn from adult healthy volunteers into Tempus tubes, and RNA was extracted according to the manufacturer's instructions. The study reported a robust and sensitive protocol to amplify, sequence and analyze TCRs, based on 3' ligation of a UMI-containing oligonucleotide to TCR cDNA. Total RNA, without cell sorting, was DNase treated with RQ1 DNase before reverse transcription, targeting about 1 to 1000 ng input. Libraries were prepared from skin biopsies and whole blood so that pipeline robustness could be tested in samples in which T cells form a minority population.

The protocol used for the library was 5' RACE. For the blood and skin samples, TCR RNA was reverse transcribed with SuperScript IV using primers for the alpha and beta constant regions. The ligated cDNA was amplified in four rounds of PCR with nested alpha and beta constant region primers together with the SP2 primer. Using T4 RNA ligase 1, an oligonucleotide carrying both the Illumina SP2 primer and a UMI was ligated onto the 3' end of the cDNA. The 12-nucleotide UMI was composed of two random hexamers separated by an eight-base spacer, which was included to prevent hairpin formation. From the second PCR onward, the TCR alpha and beta chain libraries were handled separately, and dual indexing was used for multiplexing. After pooling, the indexed libraries were analyzed by capillary electrophoresis and sequenced on either an Illumina MiSeq or NextSeq. To boost base diversity and improve cluster recognition, PhiX DNA at roughly 4.5-8% was spiked into the libraries. The original pipeline was this. UMIs were extracted from read 2 by Demultiplexor and combined with the TCR sequence from read 1, and reads were split according to sample indices. V and J genes and V-J junctions were identified by Decombinator, and each TCR was assigned a five-part identifier that included V and J deletions. Collapsinator relied on UMIs to correct both sequencing errors and PCR amplification heterogeneity, producing a UMI-based abundance for each TCR. CDR3Translator turned identifiers into nucleotide sequence, translated the nucleotide sequence into amino acids, and pulled out CDR3 regions based on terminal motifs. Error-corrected alpha and beta TCR counts from blood and skin were compared after normalization to input RNA amount. TCRdb ran its own pipeline on the public reads, namely fastp trimming at Q25 and MiXCR clone calling, and kept in-frame beta chains. Entries are consolidated by CDR3 protein sequence, retaining the most common genes and DNA. V and J calls and clone size were set by TCRdb, not the authors. This sample lists just over 25,000 distinct CDR3 sequences; under 30% were detected once. Approximately 1.8% of the sample comes from the top ten.

Points on this clonotype: No cognate antigen has been identified for it. No much larger clone is present one base from it, and per-base qualities are unavailable.

The receptor was isolated from a female donor in good health. The chain is encoded by TRBV7-9 joined to TRBJ2-1, and TRBD2 matches 12 of the central bases. The CDR3 region has the sequence CASSSRTSGEEQFF. The sequenced DNA: TGTGCCAGCAGCTCCAGGACTAGCGGGGAAGAGCAGTTCTTC.